This T cell receptor (beta chain) was observed in a study of neurological immune-mediated disorders. General observations from the study: TCR clonal expansion peaked in HTLV-1-associated myelopathy patients and was lowest in multiple sclerosis patients.

This sample's time point: technical triplicate 3. For the unsorted libraries, 2 million PBMCs stored at -80 C served as input. The authors produced cDNA by 5'RACE using 10-nucleotide random UMIs. MiXCR, applied by TCRdb to the 5' RACE reads, yields one record per CDR3 protein. The sample has about 42,000 distinct CDR3 sequences; 20% to 25% are singletons. The sample holds many counts of this clonotype. Antigen specificity is unknown. The specimen sequenced was PBMCs. This sequence was found in a man in his 60s with HTLV-1-associated myelopathy (HAM/TSP).

The CDR3 nucleotides read TGTGCCAGCAGTTTTAAGGGAGGGGGTCAGCCCCAGCATTTT. Translated: CASSFKGGGQPQHF. This chain joins TRBV12-3 or TRBV12-4 and TRBJ1-5, with a possible D match to TRBD1 (6 bases). The CDR3 extends over 14 amino acids. The V gene lost 3 bases and the J gene lost 6 bases, with 12 bases spanning the gap.